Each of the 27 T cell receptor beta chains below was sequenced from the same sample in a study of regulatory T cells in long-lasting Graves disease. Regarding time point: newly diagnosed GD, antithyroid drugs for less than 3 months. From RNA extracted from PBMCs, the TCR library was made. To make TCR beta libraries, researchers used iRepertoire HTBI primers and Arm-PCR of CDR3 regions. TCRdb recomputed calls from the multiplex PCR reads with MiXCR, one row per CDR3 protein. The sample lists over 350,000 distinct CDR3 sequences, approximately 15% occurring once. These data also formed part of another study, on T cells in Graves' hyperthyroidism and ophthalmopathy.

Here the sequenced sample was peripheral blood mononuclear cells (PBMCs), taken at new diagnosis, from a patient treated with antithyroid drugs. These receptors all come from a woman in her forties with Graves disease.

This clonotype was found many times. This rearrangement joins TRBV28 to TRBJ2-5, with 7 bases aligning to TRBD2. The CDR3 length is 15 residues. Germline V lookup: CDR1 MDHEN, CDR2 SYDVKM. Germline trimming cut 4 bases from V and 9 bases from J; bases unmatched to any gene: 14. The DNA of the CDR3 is TGTGCCAGCAGTTCTCGGACTAGGAACGTTTTGTCCCAGTACTTC. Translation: CASSSRTRNVLSQYF. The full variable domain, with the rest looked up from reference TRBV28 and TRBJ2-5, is DVKVTQSSRYLVKRTGEKVFLECVQDMDHENMFWYRQDPGLGLRLIYFSYDVKMKEKGDIPEGYSVSREKKERFSLILESASTNQTSMYLCASSSRTRNVLSQYFGPGTRLLVL.

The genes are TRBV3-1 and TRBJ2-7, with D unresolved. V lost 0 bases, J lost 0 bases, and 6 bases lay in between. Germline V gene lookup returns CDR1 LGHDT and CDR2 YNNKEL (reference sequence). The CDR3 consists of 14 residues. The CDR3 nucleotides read TGTGCCAGCAGCCAAGAATTAGGCTCCTACGAGCAGTACTTC. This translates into CASSQELGSYEQYF.

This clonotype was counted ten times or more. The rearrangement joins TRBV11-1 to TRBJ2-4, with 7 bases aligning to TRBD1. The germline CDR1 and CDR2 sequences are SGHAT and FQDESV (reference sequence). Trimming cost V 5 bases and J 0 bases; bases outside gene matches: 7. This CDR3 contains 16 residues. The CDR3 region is CASSPGTALAKNIQYF. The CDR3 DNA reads TGTGCCAGCAGCCCCGGGACAGCACTAGCCAAAAACATTCAGTACTTC.

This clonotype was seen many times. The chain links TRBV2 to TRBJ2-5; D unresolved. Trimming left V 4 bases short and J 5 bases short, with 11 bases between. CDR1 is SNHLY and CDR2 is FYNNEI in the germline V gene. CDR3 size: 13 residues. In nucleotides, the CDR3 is TGTGCCAGCAGTGGTAGGCAGCCTGAGACCCAGTACTTC. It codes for CASSGRQPETQYF.

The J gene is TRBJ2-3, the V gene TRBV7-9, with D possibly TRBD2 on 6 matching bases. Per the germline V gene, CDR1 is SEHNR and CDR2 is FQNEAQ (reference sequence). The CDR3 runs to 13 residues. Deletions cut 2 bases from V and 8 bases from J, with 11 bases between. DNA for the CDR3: TGTGCCAGCAGCTTAAGCCCGCGGGGTACGCAGTATTTT. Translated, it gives CASSLSPRGTQYF.

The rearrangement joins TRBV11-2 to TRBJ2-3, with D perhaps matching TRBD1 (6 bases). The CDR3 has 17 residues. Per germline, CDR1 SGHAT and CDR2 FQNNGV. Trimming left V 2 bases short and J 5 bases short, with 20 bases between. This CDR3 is CASSLSSFGQMGDTQYF. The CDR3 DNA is TGTGCCAGCAGCTTATCCTCGTTCGGACAGATGGGAGATACGCAGTATTTT.

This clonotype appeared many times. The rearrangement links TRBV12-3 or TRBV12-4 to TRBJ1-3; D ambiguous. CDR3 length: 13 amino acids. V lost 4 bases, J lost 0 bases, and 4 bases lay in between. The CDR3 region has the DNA TGTGCCAGCAGTTCGGGCTCTGGAAACACCATATATTTT. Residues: CASSSGSGNTIYF.

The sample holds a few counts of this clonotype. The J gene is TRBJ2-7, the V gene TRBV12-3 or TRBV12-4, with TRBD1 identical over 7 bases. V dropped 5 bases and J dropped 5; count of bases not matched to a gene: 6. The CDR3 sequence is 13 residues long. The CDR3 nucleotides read TGTGCCAGCAGTCGACAGGGTAGGCACGAGCAGTACTTC. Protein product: CASSRQGRHEQYF.

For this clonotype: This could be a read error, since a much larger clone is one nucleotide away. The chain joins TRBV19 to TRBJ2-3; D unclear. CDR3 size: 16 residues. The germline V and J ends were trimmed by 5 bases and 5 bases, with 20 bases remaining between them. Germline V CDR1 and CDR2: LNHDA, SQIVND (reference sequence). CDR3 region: CASSWVRKGREDTQYF. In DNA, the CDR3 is TGTGCCAGTAGTTGGGTTCGGAAGGGCCGAGAAGATACGCAGTATTTT.

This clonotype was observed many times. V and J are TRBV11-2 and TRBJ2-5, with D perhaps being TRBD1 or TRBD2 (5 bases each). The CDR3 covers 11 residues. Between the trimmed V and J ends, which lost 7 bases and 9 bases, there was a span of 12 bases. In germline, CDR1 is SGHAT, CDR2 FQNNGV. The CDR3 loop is CASTSGTAQYF. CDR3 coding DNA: TGTGCCAGCACCTCCGGGACGGCCCAGTACTTC. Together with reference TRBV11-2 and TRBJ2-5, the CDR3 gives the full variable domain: EAGVAQSPRYKIIEKRQSVAFWCNPISGHATLYWYQQILGQGPKLLIQFQNNGVVDDSQLPKDRFSAERLKGVDSTLKIQPAKLEDSAVYLCASTSGTAQYFGPGTRLLVL.

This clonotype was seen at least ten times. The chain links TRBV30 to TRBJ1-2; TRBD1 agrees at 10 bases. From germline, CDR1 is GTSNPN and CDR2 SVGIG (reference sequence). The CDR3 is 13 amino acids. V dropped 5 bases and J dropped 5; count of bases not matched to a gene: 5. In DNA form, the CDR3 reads TGTGCCTGGGACAGGGGGCTCGGATATGGCTACACCTTC. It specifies CAWDRGLGYGYTF.

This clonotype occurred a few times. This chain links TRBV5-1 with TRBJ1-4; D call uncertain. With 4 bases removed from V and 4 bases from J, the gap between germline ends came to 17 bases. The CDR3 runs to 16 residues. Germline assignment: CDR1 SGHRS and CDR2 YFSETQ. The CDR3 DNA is TGCGCCAGCAGCAGAGCCCCAGCAGTTAGTAATGAAAAACTGTTTTTT. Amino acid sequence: CASSRAPAVSNEKLFF.

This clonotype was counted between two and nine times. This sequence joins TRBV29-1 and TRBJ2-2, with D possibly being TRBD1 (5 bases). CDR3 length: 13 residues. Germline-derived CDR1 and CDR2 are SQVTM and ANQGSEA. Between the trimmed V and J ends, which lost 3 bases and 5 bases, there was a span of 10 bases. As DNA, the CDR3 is TGCAGCGTTGAGGTCCCAGGGACCGGGGAGCTGTTTTTT. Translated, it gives CSVEVPGTGELFF.

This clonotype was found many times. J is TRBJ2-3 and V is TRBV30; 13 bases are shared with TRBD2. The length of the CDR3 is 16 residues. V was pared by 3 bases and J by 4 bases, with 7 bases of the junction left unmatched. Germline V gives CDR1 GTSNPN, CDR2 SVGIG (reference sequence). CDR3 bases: TGTGCCTGGAGCACAGGACTAGCGGGAGATGCAGATACGCAGTATTTT. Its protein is CAWSTGLAGDADTQYF.

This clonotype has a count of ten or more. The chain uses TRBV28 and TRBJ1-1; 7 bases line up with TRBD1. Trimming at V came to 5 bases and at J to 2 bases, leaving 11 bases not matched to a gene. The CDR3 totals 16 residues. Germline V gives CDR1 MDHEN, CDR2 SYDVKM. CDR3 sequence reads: CASSPYRGDTNTEAFF. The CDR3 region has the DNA TGTGCCAGCAGTCCGTACAGGGGCGACACCAACACTGAAGCTTTCTTT. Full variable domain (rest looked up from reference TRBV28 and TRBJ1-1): DVKVTQSSRYLVKRTGEKVFLECVQDMDHENMFWYRQDPGLGLRLIYFSYDVKMKEKGDIPEGYSVSREKKERFSLILESASTNQTSMYLCASSPYRGDTNTEAFFGQGTRLTVV.

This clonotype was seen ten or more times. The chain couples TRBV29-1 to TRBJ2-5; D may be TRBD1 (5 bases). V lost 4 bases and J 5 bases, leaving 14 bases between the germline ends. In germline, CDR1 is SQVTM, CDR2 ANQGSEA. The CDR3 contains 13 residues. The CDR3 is CSVAPRVEETQYF. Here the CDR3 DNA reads TGCAGCGTTGCCCCCAGGGTTGAGGAGACCCAGTACTTC.

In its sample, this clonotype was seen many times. The DNA of the CDR3 is TGTGCCAGCAGTTTACCTACCACTGAAGCTTTCTTT. Translation gives CASSLPTTEAFF. The chain is built from TRBV28 and TRBJ1-1; D gene unclear. The V gene lost 2 bases and the J gene lost 4 bases, with 5 bases spanning the gap. Per the germline V gene, CDR1 is MDHEN and CDR2 is SYDVKM. CDR3 length: 12 amino acids.

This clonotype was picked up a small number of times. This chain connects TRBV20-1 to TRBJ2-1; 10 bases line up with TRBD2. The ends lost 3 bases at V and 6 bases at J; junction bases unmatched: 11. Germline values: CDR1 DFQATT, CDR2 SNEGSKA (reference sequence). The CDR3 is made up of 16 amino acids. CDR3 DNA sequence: TGCAGTGCTAGGGGTTCCGGGACTAGCGTTATCAATGAGCAGTTCTTC. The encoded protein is CSARGSGTSVINEQFF.

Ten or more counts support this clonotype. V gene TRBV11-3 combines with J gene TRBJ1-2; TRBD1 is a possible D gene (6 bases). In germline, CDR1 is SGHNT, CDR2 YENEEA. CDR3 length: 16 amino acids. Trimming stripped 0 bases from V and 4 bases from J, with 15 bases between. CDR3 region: CASSLEGRGASYGYTF. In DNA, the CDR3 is TGTGCCAGCAGCTTAGAGGGCAGGGGAGCGAGCTATGGCTACACCTTC. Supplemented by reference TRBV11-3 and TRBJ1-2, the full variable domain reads EAGVVQSPRYKIIEKKQPVAFWCNPISGHNTLYWYLQNLGQGPELLIRYENEEAVDDSQLPKDRFSAERLKGVDSTLKIQPAELGDSAVYLCASSLEGRGASYGYTFGSGTRLTVV.

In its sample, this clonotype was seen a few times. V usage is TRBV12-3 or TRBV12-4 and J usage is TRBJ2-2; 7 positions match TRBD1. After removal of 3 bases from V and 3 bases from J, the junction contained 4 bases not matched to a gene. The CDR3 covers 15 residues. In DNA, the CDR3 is TGTGCCAGCAGTTTTCTAGACAGGGACACCGGGGAGCTGTTTTTT. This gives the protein CASSFLDRDTGELFF.

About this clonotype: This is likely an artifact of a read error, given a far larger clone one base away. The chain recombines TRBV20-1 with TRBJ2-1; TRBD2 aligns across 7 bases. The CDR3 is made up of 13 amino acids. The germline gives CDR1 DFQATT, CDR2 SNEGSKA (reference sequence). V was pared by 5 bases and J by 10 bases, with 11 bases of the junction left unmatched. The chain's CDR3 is CSAYSGLSYEQFF. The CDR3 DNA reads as TGCAGTGCTTATAGCGGGCTCTCCTACGAGCAGTTCTTC.

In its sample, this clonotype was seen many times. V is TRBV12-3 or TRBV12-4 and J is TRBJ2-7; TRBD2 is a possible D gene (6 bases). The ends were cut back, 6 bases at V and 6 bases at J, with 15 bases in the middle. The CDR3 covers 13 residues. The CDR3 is CASSRDSGFEQYF. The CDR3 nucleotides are TGTGCCAGCAGCCGGGACTCCGGCTTCGAGCAGTACTTC.

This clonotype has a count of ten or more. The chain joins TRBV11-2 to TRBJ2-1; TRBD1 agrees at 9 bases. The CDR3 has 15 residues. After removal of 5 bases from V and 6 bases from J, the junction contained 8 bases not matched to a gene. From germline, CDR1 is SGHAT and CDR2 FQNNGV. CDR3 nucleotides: TGTGCCAGCAGCCCAGGGACAGGGATAGGCAATGAGCAGTTCTTC. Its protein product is CASSPGTGIGNEQFF.

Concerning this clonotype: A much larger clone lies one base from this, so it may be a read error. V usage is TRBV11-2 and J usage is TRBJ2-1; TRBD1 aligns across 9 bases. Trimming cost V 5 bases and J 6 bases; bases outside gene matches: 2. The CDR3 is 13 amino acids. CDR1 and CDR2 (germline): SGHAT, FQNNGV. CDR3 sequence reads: CASSQTGGNEQFF. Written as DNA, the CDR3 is TGTGCCAGCAGCCAGACAGGGGGCAATGAGCAGTTCTTC.

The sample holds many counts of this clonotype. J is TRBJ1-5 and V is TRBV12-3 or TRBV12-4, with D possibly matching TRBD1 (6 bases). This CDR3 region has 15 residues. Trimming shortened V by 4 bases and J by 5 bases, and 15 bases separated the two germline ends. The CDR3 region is CASSYSLRGDQPQHF. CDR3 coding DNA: TGTGCCAGCAGTTACAGTCTCAGGGGTGATCAGCCCCAGCATTTT.

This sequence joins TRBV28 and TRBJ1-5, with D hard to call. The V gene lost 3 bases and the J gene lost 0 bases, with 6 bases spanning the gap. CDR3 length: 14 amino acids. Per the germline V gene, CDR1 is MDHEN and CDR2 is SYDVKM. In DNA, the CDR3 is TGTGCCAGCAGTTTTAGGTCTAGCAATCAGCCCCAGCATTTT. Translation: CASSFRSSNQPQHF.

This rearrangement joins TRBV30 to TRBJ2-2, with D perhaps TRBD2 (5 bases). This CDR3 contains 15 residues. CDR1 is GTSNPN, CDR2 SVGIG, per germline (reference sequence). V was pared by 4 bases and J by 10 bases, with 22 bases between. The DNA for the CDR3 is TGTGCCTGGACCGATCCCTTAGCGCCCCGCTTGGAGCTGTTTTTT. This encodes CAWTDPLAPRLELFF.